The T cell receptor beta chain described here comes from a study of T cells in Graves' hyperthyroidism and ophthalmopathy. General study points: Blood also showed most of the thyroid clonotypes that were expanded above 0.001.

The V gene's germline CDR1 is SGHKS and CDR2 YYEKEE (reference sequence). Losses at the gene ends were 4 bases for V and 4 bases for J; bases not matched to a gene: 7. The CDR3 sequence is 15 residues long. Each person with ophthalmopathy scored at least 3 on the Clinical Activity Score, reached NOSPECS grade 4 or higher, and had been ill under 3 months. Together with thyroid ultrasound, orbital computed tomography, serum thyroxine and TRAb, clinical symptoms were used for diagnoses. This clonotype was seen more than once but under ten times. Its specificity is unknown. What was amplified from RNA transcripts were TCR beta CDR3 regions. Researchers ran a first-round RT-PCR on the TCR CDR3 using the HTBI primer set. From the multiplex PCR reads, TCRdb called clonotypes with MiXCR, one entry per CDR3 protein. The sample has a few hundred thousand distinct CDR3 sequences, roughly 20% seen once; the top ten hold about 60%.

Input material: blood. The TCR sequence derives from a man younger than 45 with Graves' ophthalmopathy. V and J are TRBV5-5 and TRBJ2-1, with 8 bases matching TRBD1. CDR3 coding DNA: TGTGCCAGCAGCCCCAGGGGGCGTCAGTACAATGAGCAGTTCTTC. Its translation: CASSPRGRQYNEQFF.